The 8 T cell receptor beta chains below come from one sample, sequenced in a study of cytomegalovirus exposure and HLA in healthy donors. A multiplex PCR was run with 60 Vbeta primers and 13 Jbeta primers. Sequenced by immunoSEQ multiplex PCR; TCRdb stores in-frame clones only, minus some. The sample has around 50,000 clones, 55% to 65% seen once; the top ten hold 12%. The sample taken for sequencing was PBMCs. These receptors came from a human donor in good health.

The gene calls are TRBV5-6 and TRBJ2-5, with TRBD1 as a possible D gene (6 bases). The CDR3 spans 15 residues. CDR1 SGHDT and CDR2 YYEEEE come from the germline V gene. Between the trimmed V and J ends, which lost 2 bases and 4 bases, there was a span of 15 bases. The CDR3 bases are TGTGCCAGCAGCTTCCGTCGTCTAGGGGGAGAGACCCAGTACTTC. As protein: CASSFRRLGGETQYF. The full variable domain, in which reference TRBV5-6 and TRBJ2-5 provide the parts outside the CDR3, is DAGVTQSPTHLIKTRGQQVTLRCSPKSGHDTVSWYQQALGQGPQFIFQYYEEEERQRGNFPDRFSGHQFPNYSSELNVNALLLGDSALYLCASSFRRLGGETQYFGPGTRLLVL.

This rearrangement joins TRBV2 to TRBJ1-1; 7 bases match TRBD1. CDR1 and CDR2 from the germline V gene are SNHLY and FYNNEI. The ends lost 8 bases at V and 0 bases at J; junction bases unmatched: 6. CDR3 length: 14 residues. The CDR3 is CASEGTALNTEAFF. The CDR3 DNA follows: TGTGCCAGCGAAGGGACAGCCCTGAACACTGAAGCTTTCTTT.

This clone was seen more than once but under ten times. The chain couples TRBV5-1 to TRBJ2-7; 11 nucleotides agree with TRBD2. In germline, CDR1 is SGHRS, CDR2 YFSETQ. J gave up 3 bases and V 0 bases, and 2 bases lay outside the gene matches. This CDR3 contains 15 residues. The CDR3: CASSLASGGRYEQYF. The CDR3 DNA reads as TGCGCCAGCAGCTTGGCTAGCGGGGGGCGCTACGAGCAGTACTTC.

This CDR3 is CASSLRQNTGELFF. CDR3 coding DNA: TGTGCCAGCAGCCTCAGACAGAACACCGGGGAGCTGTTTTTT. The chain recombines TRBV4-2 with TRBJ2-2, with D unresolved. The ends were cut back, 4 bases at V and 1 base at J, with 7 bases in the middle. Per germline, CDR1 LGHNA and CDR2 YNFKEQ. CDR3 size: 14 residues.

The V call is TRBV5-4, the J call TRBJ2-7; the D is unclear. The CDR3 totals 12 residues. Per the germline V gene, CDR1 is SGHNT and CDR2 is YYREEE (reference sequence). V was trimmed by 0 bases and J by 9 bases, leaving 10 bases between them. CDR3 nucleotides: TGTGCCAGCAGCTTGGACAGTCTCGTGCAGTACTTC. Translated, it gives CASSLDSLVQYF.

The chain recombines TRBV28 with TRBJ1-4; TRBD1 matches at 9 bases. Per the germline V gene, CDR1 is MDHEN and CDR2 is SYDVKM. The ends lost 0 bases at V and 8 bases at J; junction bases unmatched: 4. The length of the CDR3 is 15 residues. CDR3 DNA sequence: TGTGCCAGCAGTTTATGGACAGGGGGAGGCGAAAAACTGTTTTTT. It translates to CASSLWTGGGEKLFF.

This clone is a singleton in its sample. V usage is TRBV30 and J usage is TRBJ1-1, with a possible D match to TRBD1 (6 bases). V lost 2 bases and J lost 4, with 14 bases in between. CDR1 is GTSNPN and CDR2 is SVGIG in the germline V gene (reference sequence). CDR3 length: 14 residues. CDR3: CAWSRGQSRTEAFF. The CDR3 DNA sequence: TGTGCCTGGAGTAGGGGACAATCACGCACTGAAGCTTTCTTT.

The V gene is TRBV9, the J gene TRBJ2-3; D not certain. CDR1 is SGDLS, CDR2 YYNGEE, per germline. This CDR3 comprises 15 residues. V was shortened by 0 bases and J by 7 bases, with 15 bases between the two germline ends. Here the CDR3 reads CASSVDRVGLNTQYF. DNA for the CDR3: TGTGCCAGCAGCGTAGATCGCGTGGGCCTAAATACGCAGTATTTT.